The 8 T cell receptor beta chains below all came from one sample that was sequenced in a study of radiation and T cells in renal cell carcinoma. Treatment indicated: treatment-naive control, cytoreductive nephrectomy. Here immunoSEQ multiplex PCR was the method, and the copy in TCRdb shows in-frame clones only, minus some. The table has 7,500 to 8,000 clones, approximately 65% seen once. Sequencing was performed on tumor tissue, taken from a patient whose treatment was nephrectomy without radiotherapy. The receptors derive from a woman in her 70s with renal cell carcinoma.

The chain is built from TRBV11-2 and TRBJ1-1; D unresolved. Trimming removed 3 bases at V and 2 bases at J, with 1 base between. Germline CDR1 and CDR2: SGHAT and FQNNGV. The CDR3 has 11 amino acids. The CDR3 DNA reads TGTGCCAGCAGCTTTAACACTGAAGCTTTCTTT. It yields the protein CASSFNTEAFF. Filled out from reference TRBV11-2 and TRBJ1-1, the complete variable domain reads EAGVAQSPRYKIIEKRQSVAFWCNPISGHATLYWYQQILGQGPKLLIQFQNNGVVDDSQLPKDRFSAERLKGVDSTLKIQPAKLEDSAVYLCASSFNTEAFFGQGTRLTVV.

The genes are TRBV2 and TRBJ1-2; possibly TRBD1 for D (5 bases). Trimming took 6 bases from V and 5 from J, leaving 25 bases between them. Germline-derived CDR1 and CDR2 are SNHLY and FYNNEI. This CDR3 comprises 17 residues. The CDR3: CASSGLGQGPVLYGYTF. The CDR3 nucleotides are TGTGCCAGCAGCGGCTTGGGGCAGGGCCCAGTCCTTTATGGCTACACCTTC.

This chain links TRBV27 with TRBJ2-7; D may be TRBD2 (6 bases). This CDR3 is 12 amino acids long. V lost 2 bases to trimming and J lost 8 bases, with 10 bases between them. Looked up from germline, CDR1 is MNHEY and CDR2 is SMNVEV (reference sequence). DNA of the CDR3: TGTGCCAGCAGTTTAGGGGGGAATAAGCAGTACTTC. Residues: CASSLGGNKQYF.

V gene TRBV19 combines with J gene TRBJ2-1; 7 positions agree with TRBD1. The V gene end was trimmed by 3 bases and the J gene end by 1 base; junction bases not matched to a gene: 6. This CDR3 is built from 16 residues. CDR1 LNHDA and CDR2 SQIVND come from the germline V gene (reference sequence). This CDR3 is CASSILDRRSYNEQFF. CDR3 sequence (DNA): TGTGCCAGTAGTATCCTGGACAGGAGGTCCTACAATGAGCAGTTCTTC.

This clone has a handful of counts. The chain uses TRBV5-5 and TRBJ2-7; D possibly uses TRBD1 or TRBD2 (5 bases each). V dropped 4 bases and J dropped 0 bases, with 11 bases sitting between them. CDR1 is SGHKS and CDR2 is YYEKEE in the germline V gene (reference sequence). The CDR3 totals 14 residues. The CDR3 reads CASSRGLNSYEQYF. CDR3 DNA sequence: TGTGCCAGCAGCCGGGGCCTTAACTCCTACGAGCAGTACTTC.

The table lists this clone with a count of one. This sequence joins TRBV7-6 and TRBJ1-5; 9 bases match TRBD1. The CDR3 consists of 15 residues. V shed 5 bases, J shed 6 bases, and the junction held 8 bases outside the gene matches. Germline loops: CDR1 SGHVS, CDR2 FNYEAQ. CDR3 DNA sequence: TGTGCCAGCAGCGCCGACAGGGGGTGGACTCAGCCCCAGCATTTT. This gives the protein CASSADRGWTQPQHF.

The V gene is TRBV9, the J gene TRBJ1-6; D perhaps matches TRBD1 (5 bases). V was clipped by 0 bases and J by 10 bases, with 17 bases between them. CDR3 size: 16 residues. Germline V gene data show CDR1 as SGDLS and CDR2 as YYNGEE. Here the CDR3 reads CASSVGPQGMGSPLHF. CDR3 bases: TGTGCCAGCAGCGTAGGTCCTCAGGGTATGGGATCACCCCTCCACTTT.

This chain joins TRBV9 and TRBJ2-5, with TRBD2 matching over 10 bases. V lost 2 bases, J lost 2 bases, and 3 bases stayed unmatched. The CDR3 loop spans 15 amino acids. CDR1 is SGDLS, CDR2 YYNGEE, per germline. CDR3 amino acids: CASSVGTSAQETQYF. CDR3 DNA sequence: TGTGCCAGCAGCGTCGGGACTAGCGCTCAAGAGACCCAGTACTTC.